The 5 T cell receptor beta chains reported below all come from one sample, sequenced in a study of prognosis after radiotherapy for stage I lung cancer. Two-round multiplex PCR amplified TCR beta CDR3 from genomic DNA. First-round PCR, the initial amplification, used primers specific to each TRBV and TRBJ gene. TCRdb processed the multiplex PCR reads anew with MiXCR; each CDR3 protein has one entry. The table has 9,500 to 13,000 distinct CDR3 sequences, roughly 50% seen once. The material was PBMCs, obtained before or after stereotactic body radiation therapy (not recorded which). The source of these receptors is a donor aged 50 or older with non-small cell lung cancer.

This clonotype was recorded at least ten times. V gene TRBV5-1 combines with J gene TRBJ2-3, with TRBD2 as a possible D gene (6 bases). The V and J ends lost 0 bases and 1 base respectively, with 12 bases between them. This CDR3 is built from 16 residues. Germline V gives CDR1 SGHRS, CDR2 YFSETQ. CDR3: CASSLGRGSGTDTQYF. As DNA, the CDR3 is TGCGCCAGCAGCTTGGGGCGGGGCAGCGGCACAGATACGCAGTATTTT.

This chain links TRBV19 with TRBJ2-1, with 14 nucleotides matching TRBD2. Germline CDR1 is LNHDA and CDR2 is SQIVND (reference sequence). The ends lost 6 bases at V and 3 bases at J; junction bases unmatched: 1. The length of the CDR3 is 15 residues. DNA of the CDR3: TGTGCCAGTAGGACTAGCGGGGGGGACTACAATGAGCAGTTCTTC. This gives the protein CASRTSGGDYNEQFF.

The rearrangement uses TRBV27 and TRBJ2-6; no clear D. The CDR3 runs 23 residues. Germline V lookup: CDR1 MNHEY, CDR2 SMNVEV (reference sequence). V lost 2 bases and J 0 bases, leaving 29 bases between the germline ends. CDR3 region: CASSLVLDLRKSQKTSGANVLTF. CDR3 in DNA: TGTGCCAGCAGTTTAGTCTTAGATTTGCGGAAGAGCCAGAAAACCTCTGGGGCCAACGTCCTGACTTTC.

The chain joins TRBV29-1 to TRBJ2-1; 11 bases agree with TRBD1. Per germline, CDR1 SQVTM and CDR2 ANQGSEA. CDR3 length equals 14 residues. V gave up 5 bases and J gave up 8 bases; unmatched junction bases: 8. CDR3 sequence (DNA): TGCAGCGTTCCCCGGGACAGGGGGACCGATGAGCAGTTCTTC. As protein: CSVPRDRGTDEQFF.

In its sample, this clonotype was seen many times. J is TRBJ1-4 and V is TRBV25-1; D is uncertain. The germline V gene encodes CDR1 MGHDK and CDR2 SYGVNS. V was trimmed by 10 bases and J by 3 bases, leaving 9 bases between them. This CDR3 spans 12 amino acids. DNA for the CDR3: TGTGCCACCACGGATGCTAATGAAAAACTGTTTTTT. Amino acids: CATTDANEKLFF.